Listed here are 12 T cell receptor beta chains from one sample, sequenced in a study of cytomegalovirus exposure and HLA in healthy donors. This PCR relied on a set of 60 Vbeta primers and 13 Jbeta primers. Assay: immunoSEQ multiplex PCR; the TCRdb copy retains only in-frame clones and omits some. The sample has about 100,000 clones; roughly 85% are singletons. The sample consisted of PBMCs. These receptors were taken from a middle-aged woman in good health and CMV-seronegative.

This chain connects TRBV27 to TRBJ2-1; possibly TRBD1 for D (6 bases). Germline loops: CDR1 MNHEY, CDR2 SMNVEV (reference sequence). V was cut by 3 bases and J by 3 bases, with 12 bases left in between. The CDR3 covers 15 residues. The CDR3 coding sequence is TGTGCCAGCAGTTTTGATGTGACAGGCTACAATGAGCAGTTCTTC. It encodes CASSFDVTGYNEQFF.

The gene calls are TRBV2 and TRBJ1-1; no clear D. The CDR3 is 11 amino acids. CDR1 is SNHLY, CDR2 FYNNEI, per germline. Trimming left V 6 bases short and J 4 bases short, with 6 bases between. The CDR3, as DNA: TGTGCCAGCAGGGCAGTCACTGAAGCTTTCTTT. It encodes CASRAVTEAFF.

This clone has only one observation. The chain has TRBV5-6 and TRBJ1-2, with 7 bases matching TRBD1. Trimming took 4 bases from V and 4 from J; bases not matched to a gene: 10. The CDR3 covers 15 residues. In germline, CDR1 is SGHDT, CDR2 YYEEEE. CDR3 region: CASSPGQDSFYGYTF. CDR3 sequence (DNA): TGTGCCAGCAGCCCAGGACAGGATTCCTTCTATGGCTACACCTTC.

This rearrangement joins TRBV6-5 to TRBJ2-7; D remains ambiguous. The CDR3 is made up of 13 amino acids. V lost 6 bases and J lost 2, with 11 bases in between. CDR1 and CDR2 (germline): MNHEY, SVGAGI. For the CDR3, the DNA is TGTGCCAGCAGACAGCCCACCACCTACGAGCAGTACTTC. It yields the protein CASRQPTTYEQYF.

V is TRBV6-6 and J is TRBJ1-6; D ambiguous. V lost 3 bases, J lost 9 bases, and 12 bases lay in between. Germline CDR1 MNHNY, CDR2 SVGAGI (reference sequence). The CDR3 sequence is 14 residues long. The CDR3, as DNA: TGTGCCAGCAGTTATTCCACCAGCGGTTCACCCCTCCACTTT. Translated: CASSYSTSGSPLHF.

The chain employs TRBV7-8 and TRBJ1-5; unclear D gene. The CDR3 consists of 14 residues. The germline V gene encodes CDR1 SGHVS and CDR2 FQNEAQ. Deletions cut 1 base from V and 3 bases from J, with 7 bases between. DNA of the CDR3: TGTGCCAGCAGCTTAGGGGAGGACAATCAGCCCCAGCATTTT. Translating gives CASSLGEDNQPQHF.

V gene TRBV11-2 combines with J gene TRBJ2-7; a possible D gene is TRBD2 (6 bases). The length of the CDR3 is 13 residues. V dropped 4 bases and J dropped 5 bases, with 12 bases sitting between them. Germline-derived CDR1 and CDR2 are SGHAT and FQNNGV. CDR3 nucleotides: TGTGCCAGCAGCTCCCTGACTAGTAACGAGCAGTACTTC. Protein sequence: CASSSLTSNEQYF.

V is TRBV4-3 and J is TRBJ2-2, with 8 bases aligning to TRBD2. Unmatched junction bases numbered 5, after V lost 1 base and J lost 7 bases. This CDR3 region has 15 residues. Germline V CDR1 and CDR2: LGHNA, YSLEER. The CDR3 here is CASSQAGGADGELFF. In nucleotides, the CDR3 is TGCGCCAGCAGCCAAGCCGGGGGGGCCGACGGGGAGCTGTTTTTT.

The chain joins TRBV7-2 to TRBJ2-5, with TRBD2 identical over 7 bases. V lost 5 bases to trimming and J lost 5 bases; unmatched junction nucleotides: 5. This CDR3 contains 13 residues. Germline V gene data show CDR1 as SGHTA and CDR2 as FQGNSA. In DNA, the CDR3 is TGTGCCAGCAGCCCGAGCGGGGATGAGACCCAGTACTTC. Protein sequence: CASSPSGDETQYF.

V gene TRBV7-2 combines with J gene TRBJ1-4; possibly TRBD1 for D (5 bases). The CDR3 sequence is 15 residues long. The V gene's germline CDR1 is SGHTA and CDR2 FQGNSA. V was clipped by 1 base and J by 6 bases, with 12 bases between them. CDR3 sequence (DNA): TGTGCCAGCAGCTTAGAGGGGAACCCTGATGAAAAACTGTTTTTT. This encodes CASSLEGNPDEKLFF.

CDR3 loop: CASTLAGAADTQYF. Written as DNA, the CDR3 is TGTGCCAGCACTCTAGCGGGAGCCGCAGATACGCAGTATTTT. The chain links TRBV6-6 to TRBJ2-3; 10 positions agree with TRBD2. CDR1 is MNHNY and CDR2 is SVGAGI in the germline V gene (reference sequence). The CDR3 loop spans 14 amino acids. V trimming: 7 bases; J trimming: 4 bases; junction bases outside the gene matches: 5.

This clone has a single count. The chain links TRBV12-5 to TRBJ2-3; D gene ambiguous. There are 13 residues in the CDR3. Germline-derived CDR1 and CDR2 are LGHNT and FRNRAP. Trimming left V 1 base short and J 6 bases short, with 8 bases between. For the CDR3, the DNA is TGTGCTAGTGGTTTGGATCCTAGGGATACGCAGTATTTT. This translates into CASGLDPRDTQYF.